The next 5 T cell receptor beta chains were all read from a single sample in a study of spatial heterogeneity in lung cancer. Using its own MiXCR run on the 5' RACE reads, TCRdb lists one record per CDR3 protein. This table holds approximately 92,000 distinct CDR3 sequences, approximately 12% found once. The time point was: sample taken at primary tumor resection. The sequencing here drew on PBMCs, taken at surgery. Receptor source: a male donor with early-stage non-small cell lung cancer.

This clonotype was observed many times. J is TRBJ2-2 and V is TRBV6-5; 8 nucleotides agree with TRBD2. The J segment lost 1 base and the V segment lost 0 bases, leaving 4 bases of the junction unmatched. Germline lookup yields CDR1 MNHEY and CDR2 SVGAGI. This CDR3 region has 17 residues. The CDR3 DNA reads TGTGCCAGCAGTTACTCGAGCAGCGGGAGGAACACCGGGGAGCTGTTTTTT. Protein sequence: CASSYSSSGRNTGELFF.

V and J are TRBV5-1 and TRBJ2-5; TRBD1 matches 7 bases. Germline V gene sequence: CDR1 SGHRS, CDR2 YFSETQ. The CDR3 has 14 residues. V was pared by 2 bases and J by 1 base, with 2 bases of the junction left unmatched. Here the CDR3 DNA reads TGCGCCAGCAGCTTCGGGACAGTCCAAGAGACCCAGTACTTC. It yields the protein CASSFGTVQETQYF.

In this sample, this clonotype turned up many times. The V gene is TRBV6-1, the J gene TRBJ1-2; perhaps TRBD1 as D (6 bases). V was shortened by 1 base and J by 3 bases, with 15 bases between the two germline ends. The length of the CDR3 is 16 residues. CDR1 MNHNS and CDR2 SASEGT come from the germline V gene. Here the CDR3 DNA reads TGTGCCAGCAGTGAAGGGCAGGGGATTCCCTACTATGGCTACACCTTC. This sequence encodes CASSEGQGIPYYGYTF.

The chain couples TRBV12-3 or TRBV12-4 to TRBJ2-5; tentatively, D is TRBD2 (5 bases). The V gene lost 2 bases and the J gene lost 5 bases, with 9 bases spanning the gap. There are 13 residues in the CDR3. CDR3 in DNA: TGTGCCAGCAGTTTAAGCGGTGAGGAGACCCAGTACTTC. Amino acid sequence: CASSLSGEETQYF.

The chain joins TRBV12-3 or TRBV12-4 to TRBJ2-3; D possibly corresponds to TRBD2 (6 bases). Trimming removed 3 bases at V and 5 bases at J, with 18 bases between. The CDR3 sequence is 16 residues long. The CDR3 protein is CASSFLSSEFIDTQYF. The CDR3 DNA is TGTGCCAGCAGTTTTCTTTCTAGCGAATTCATAGATACGCAGTATTTT.